The source of this T cell receptor beta chain is a study of shared clonotypes between healthy human individuals. In the study overall: Per-donor plates numbered three CD4 naive, three CD4 memory, two CD8 naive and one CD8 memory.

Healthy HIV-negative adults without recent acute infections or vaccinations served as donors. After removal of 0 bases from V and 2 bases from J, the junction contained 6 bases not matched to a gene. The germline V gene has CDR1 LGHNA and CDR2 YSLEER. This CDR3 comprises 18 residues. Generated by immunoSEQ multiplex PCR, the TCRdb table keeps only in-frame clones and is missing some. Altogether around 2.5 million clones are present, under 95% being singletons, with the ten largest covering roughly 0.36%. The sequencing sample was made of naive CD4+ T cells from PBMCs. Regarding subset: CD45RA+ positively selected. This sequence originates from a young man in good health. Some clones in this sample may be carry-over from other donors' samples. V gene TRBV4-3 combines with J gene TRBJ2-1, with TRBD2 identical over 11 bases. The CDR3 spells CASSQDNSGRAPYNEQFF. The CDR3, as DNA: TGCGCCAGCAGCCAAGATAATAGCGGGAGGGCACCCTACAATGAGCAGTTCTTC.